The 28 T cell receptor beta chains in this list originate from one sample, sequenced in a study of regulatory T cells in long-lasting Graves disease. The time point here: newly diagnosed GD, antithyroid drugs for less than 3 months. After RNA was extracted from PBMCs, the TCR library was made from it. Arm-PCR of CDR3 regions with iRepertoire HTBI primers generated TCR beta libraries. Via MiXCR, TCRdb re-called the multiplex PCR reads, giving one row per CDR3 protein. The sample shows 300,000 to 400,000 distinct CDR3 sequences, 15% of them seen only once. This specimen was peripheral blood mononuclear cells (PBMCs), taken at new diagnosis, from a patient treated with antithyroid drugs. Receptors originate from a female donor with Graves disease.

The J gene is TRBJ2-1, the V gene TRBV6-1; perhaps D is TRBD1 or TRBD2 (5 bases each). Trimming removed 6 bases at V and 13 bases at J, with 13 bases between. The CDR3 extends over 11 amino acids. Germline V gene data show CDR1 as MNHNS and CDR2 as SASEGT. This CDR3 is CASRTGTGQFF. CDR3 coding DNA: TGTGCCAGCAGGACTGGGACGGGTCAGTTCTTC.

Comments on this clonotype: A far more abundant clone sits one base away, making this likely a read error. This rearrangement joins TRBV7-2 to TRBJ1-1; tentative D call: TRBD1 (6 bases). The CDR3 loop spans 15 amino acids. Germline CDR1 and CDR2: SGHTA and FQGNSA. The CDR3 here is CACSLKGGGLTEAFF. The DNA of the CDR3 is TGTGCCTGCAGCCTCAAGGGGGGGGGGCTTACTGAAGCTTTCTTT.

This clonotype was found a few times. The chain links TRBV24-1 to TRBJ1-2; D possibly corresponds to TRBD1 (6 bases). Trimming took off 9 bases at V and 4 bases at J, with 14 bases between the two ends. CDR3 size: 13 residues. Germline V gene sequence: CDR1 KGHDR, CDR2 SFDVKD. The CDR3, as DNA: TGTGCCACCTCCGAGGGGGGGGGCTATGGCTACACCTTC. Protein sequence: CATSEGGGYGYTF.

This clonotype was seen ten or more times. The V and J genes are TRBV20-1 and TRBJ2-7; D is possibly TRBD1 (6 bases). The CDR3 covers 14 residues. Germline V gene lookup returns CDR1 DFQATT and CDR2 SNEGSKA (reference sequence). Trimming removed 0 bases at V and 4 bases at J, with 13 bases between. The DNA of the CDR3 is TGCAGTGCTAGAGACAGGAAGGACAGATACGAGCAGTACTTC. Amino acids: CSARDRKDRYEQYF.

As to this clonotype: A far larger clone lies a single base away; this is likely a read error. The rearrangement joins TRBV11-2 to TRBJ2-5, with D maybe TRBD2 (5 bases). The germline gives CDR1 SGHAT, CDR2 FQNNGV. This CDR3 is 13 amino acids long. The germline V and J ends were trimmed by 5 bases and 11 bases, with 18 bases remaining between them. CDR3 sequence (DNA): TGTGCCAGCAGCGCTACTAGGAACAATGAGCAGTACTTC. Its protein product is CASSATRNNEQYF.

For this clonotype: This could be a read error, since a much larger clone is one nucleotide away. The CDR3 coding sequence is TGTGCCAGCAGTGCCATCCGGGCGGGGGGCACAGATACGCGGTATTTT. Translation: CASSAIRAGGTDTRYF. The chain combines TRBV12-3 or TRBV12-4 with TRBJ2-3, with 8 bases fitting TRBD2. This CDR3 has 16 amino acids.

This clonotype was seen at least ten times. The CDR3 nucleotides read TGTGCCAGCAGGGGGACAGTAAATAGCAATCAGCCCCAGCATTTT. Its protein is CASRGTVNSNQPQHF. The chain joins TRBV6-1 to TRBJ1-5, with TRBD1 identical over 7 bases. Losses at the gene ends were 6 bases for V and 0 bases for J; bases not matched to a gene: 5. Germline V gene data show CDR1 as MNHNS and CDR2 as SASEGT. The CDR3 spans 15 residues.

This clonotype was recorded a few times. This chain joins TRBV18 and TRBJ1-6; D not certain. Looked up from germline, CDR1 is KGHSH and CDR2 is LQKENI. Trimming removed 3 bases from V and 6 bases from J, with 12 bases in between. This CDR3 has 15 residues. The CDR3 region is CASSPLAKLNSPLHF. CDR3 nucleotides: TGTGCCAGCTCACCTTTGGCGAAACTTAATTCACCCCTCCACTTT.

The V call is TRBV20-1, the J call TRBJ1-1; 8 positions match TRBD1. The trim removed 1 base at V and 7 bases at J, leaving 8 bases unmatched. This CDR3 has 14 residues. Germline V CDR1 and CDR2: DFQATT, SNEGSKA (reference sequence). The CDR3 nucleotides read TGCAGTGCTAGAGCCCAGGGGGCACCCTTTGAAGCTTTCTTT. This gives the protein CSARAQGAPFEAFF.

In its sample, this clonotype was seen many times. The rearrangement joins TRBV12-3 or TRBV12-4 to TRBJ1-1, with D possibly being TRBD1 (6 bases). The V end was cut by 8 bases, the J end by 6 bases, with 16 bases between. This CDR3 is built from 13 residues. The CDR3 nucleotides read TGTGCCAGCTCATGGGTACAGGGAGCTGAAGCTTTCTTT. Its translation: CASSWVQGAEAFF.

This chain connects TRBV19 to TRBJ1-5; 7 positions agree with TRBD1. V shed 7 bases and J 6 bases; nucleotides not matched to a gene: 12. The CDR3 spans 15 residues. From germline, CDR1 is LNHDA and CDR2 SQIVND (reference sequence). In DNA form, the CDR3 reads TGTGCCAGTACCATCAGGGGGGGGGGAGGTCAGCCCCAGCATTTT. Translating it yields CASTIRGGGGQPQHF.

This rearrangement joins TRBV20-1 to TRBJ2-3; 8 nucleotides align to TRBD2. Germline values: CDR1 DFQATT, CDR2 SNEGSKA (reference sequence). CDR3 length: 15 amino acids. The V and J ends lost 5 bases and 1 base, in that order; junction bases with no gene match: 8. The CDR3: CSAGAGVVGTDTQYF. CDR3 DNA: TGCAGTGCTGGAGCGGGAGTAGTTGGCACAGATACGCAGTATTTT.

This clonotype was seen at least ten times. The V and J genes are TRBV20-1 and TRBJ1-4; 10 positions agree with TRBD1. Germline CDR1 reads DFQATT; CDR2 reads SNEGSKA (reference sequence). V trimming: 7 bases; J trimming: 0 bases; junction bases outside the gene matches: 2. This CDR3 region has 14 residues. CDR3 nucleotides: TGCAGTGTTGGACAGGGGGCAACTAATGAAAAACTGTTTTTT. Protein: CSVGQGATNEKLFF.

This clonotype was seen ten or more times. V is TRBV12-3 or TRBV12-4 and J is TRBJ2-3; unclear D gene. The V and J ends lost 5 bases and 2 bases respectively, with 17 bases between them. The CDR3 has 16 residues. CDR3 region: CASSPAITRLTDTQYF. Written as DNA, the CDR3 is TGTGCCAGCAGTCCTGCCATCACACGTCTCACAGATACGCAGTATTTT.

This clonotype came up many times. The V and J genes are TRBV7-9 and TRBJ1-2; no reliable D call. The CDR3 spans 15 residues. Trimming removed 1 base from V and 8 bases from J, with 17 bases in between. CDR1 is SEHNR, CDR2 FQNEAQ, per germline (reference sequence). In nucleotides, the CDR3 is TGTGCCAGCAGCTTAGGGCTCGCAGCCTTCCAAGGCTACACCTTC. Its protein is CASSLGLAAFQGYTF.

This clonotype was counted at least ten times. The gene calls are TRBV20-1 and TRBJ1-2; 9 positions match TRBD1. The germline gives CDR1 DFQATT, CDR2 SNEGSKA (reference sequence). CDR3 length: 15 residues. The V segment lost 2 bases and the J segment 3 bases; nucleotides outside the gene matches: 7. This CDR3 is CSARPRGQGDYGYTF. The CDR3 nucleotides are TGCAGTGCTAGACCTCGGGGACAGGGAGACTATGGCTACACCTTC.

This clonotype has a count of ten or more. The chain combines TRBV20-1 with TRBJ1-3; maybe TRBD1 (6 bases). Germline V gene lookup returns CDR1 DFQATT and CDR2 SNEGSKA (reference sequence). This CDR3 is built from 15 residues. Trimming left V 4 bases short and J 5 bases short, with 18 bases between. In DNA, the CDR3 is TGCAGTGCTAAAGATGGGGGGGCGGCTAGAAACACCATATATTTT. It codes for CSAKDGGAARNTIYF.

This clonotype has a count of ten or more. The rearrangement joins TRBV2 to TRBJ2-1; a possible D gene is TRBD1 (6 bases). The V end lost 9 bases, the J end lost 2 bases, and 14 bases lay between the germline ends. This CDR3 is built from 14 residues. CDR1 is SNHLY and CDR2 is FYNNEI in the germline V gene. The CDR3 DNA sequence: TGTGCCAGTTGTCCACAGGGTCCCTACAATGAGCAGTTCTTC. Residues: CASCPQGPYNEQFF.

This clonotype has more than one count but fewer than ten. V usage is TRBV4-1 and J usage is TRBJ2-1; D is unclear. CDR1 is MGHRA and CDR2 is YSYEKL in the germline V gene. The CDR3 length is 14 residues. V lost 6 bases to trimming and J lost 7 bases, with 16 bases between them. CDR3 nucleotide sequence: TGCGCCAGCAGTCGGCGGCACCCGAGGAATGAGCAGTTCTTC. The encoded protein is CASSRRHPRNEQFF.

This clonotype showed up just a few times. The chain couples TRBV15 to TRBJ1-5; 7 nucleotides match TRBD1. This CDR3 spans 13 amino acids. The germline V gene has CDR1 LNHNV and CDR2 YYDKDF (reference sequence). Trimming at V came to 6 bases and at J to 3 bases, leaving 2 bases not matched to a gene. The DNA of the CDR3 is TGTGCCACCAGGGGACAGTTCAATCAGCCCCAGCATTTT. Its protein is CATRGQFNQPQHF. The entire variable domain, with the rest obtained from reference TRBV15 and TRBJ1-5, is as follows: DAMVIQNPRYQVTQFGKPVTLSCSQTLNHNVMYWYQQKSSQAPKLLFHYYDKDFNNEADTPDNFQSRRPNTSFCFLDIRSPGLGDTAMYLCATRGQFNQPQHFGDGTRLSIL.

The genes are TRBV20-1 and TRBJ2-5; TRBD1 matches at 7 bases. Germline CDR1 is DFQATT and CDR2 is SNEGSKA (reference sequence). Losses at the gene ends were 0 bases for V and 1 base for J; bases not matched to a gene: 2. The CDR3 spans 14 residues. CDR3 DNA sequence: TGCAGTGCTAGAGAAGGGACAGTCCAAGAGACCCAGTACTTC. Translating it yields CSAREGTVQETQYF.

In this sample, this clonotype turned up a few times. The CDR3 spells CASSPWDRRNEKLFF. CDR3 in DNA: TGTGCCAGTAGTCCTTGGGACAGGCGGAATGAAAAACTGTTTTTT. The chain recombines TRBV19 with TRBJ1-4; TRBD1 aligns across 8 bases. CDR1 and CDR2 (germline): LNHDA, SQIVND (reference sequence). The V gene end was trimmed by 5 bases and the J gene end by 5 bases; junction bases not matched to a gene: 7. The CDR3 contains 15 residues.

This clonotype came up many times. The rearrangement links TRBV10-2 to TRBJ2-3; D call uncertain. The length of the CDR3 is 14 residues. Germline V gene sequence: CDR1 WSHSY, CDR2 SAAADI. The V gene lost 8 bases and the J gene lost 4 bases, with 16 bases spanning the gap. The CDR3: CASHLTPTADTQYF. The CDR3 DNA reads as TGCGCCAGCCACCTGACCCCGACGGCAGATACGCAGTATTTT.

This clonotype has at least ten counts. V usage is TRBV12-3 or TRBV12-4 and J usage is TRBJ2-3; 8 nucleotides match TRBD2. The trim removed 5 bases at V and 2 bases at J, leaving 6 bases unmatched. The CDR3 runs to 15 residues. CDR3 amino acids: CASSKSGGHTDTQYF. The CDR3 region has the DNA TGTGCCAGCAGTAAATCGGGGGGGCACACAGATACGCAGTATTTT.

The chain is built from TRBV3-1 and TRBJ2-7, with 13 bases identical to TRBD2. The germline V gene has CDR1 LGHDT and CDR2 YNNKEL (reference sequence). V lost 2 bases, J lost 2 bases, and 12 bases stayed unmatched. CDR3 length: 19 amino acids. The DNA for the CDR3 is TGTGCCAGCAGCCAAACTGGACTAGCGGGAGAGGGGGATCCCTACGAGCAGTACTTC. Translation gives CASSQTGLAGEGDPYEQYF.

This clonotype was picked up many times. V and J are TRBV20-1 and TRBJ2-5; TRBD1 or TRBD2 may be the D gene (6 bases each). V lost 8 bases and J 5 bases, leaving 18 bases between the germline ends. Per germline, CDR1 DFQATT and CDR2 SNEGSKA (reference sequence). The CDR3 has 13 amino acids. CDR3 sequence reads: CSSPGDGGETQYF. CDR3 nucleotides: TGCAGTTCCCCAGGGGATGGGGGGGAGACCCAGTACTTC.

The chain recombines TRBV29-1 with TRBJ2-1; possible D gene TRBD2, 5 bases. V was trimmed by 7 bases and J by 0 bases, leaving 13 bases between them. The CDR3 totals 14 residues. Germline CDR1 is SQVTM and CDR2 is ANQGSEA. CDR3 sequence reads: CSAQRTSSYNEQFF. DNA of the CDR3: TGCAGCGCTCAGCGGACGAGCTCCTACAATGAGCAGTTCTTC.

At least ten counts were recorded for this clonotype. This chain joins TRBV20-1 and TRBJ2-7; a possible D gene is TRBD2 (6 bases). The CDR3 is 14 residues long. Germline CDR1 and CDR2: DFQATT and SNEGSKA (reference sequence). Trimming left V 3 bases short and J 4 bases short, with 16 bases between. DNA for the CDR3: TGCAGTGCTAGGGAGGGACGGGTCGAGTACGAGCAGTACTTC. Its protein product is CSAREGRVEYEQYF.